This T cell receptor (beta chain) is drawn from a study of shared clonotypes between healthy human individuals. Study-level information: Three plates were used per donor for CD4 naive, three for CD4 memory, two for CD8 naive and one for CD8 memory. Study outcomes and limitations: Owing to a small donor count, the genetic and exposure-history diversity represented was limited.

CD8 cells classed as naive were CD45RO-negative and positively selected for CCR7, excluding terminally differentiated effector memory CD45RA+ cells. V gave up 4 bases and J gave up 5 bases, with 22 bases separating them. Germline V CDR1 and CDR2: SGHDT, YYEEEE. The CDR3 is made up of 16 amino acids. Clones were read by immunoSEQ multiplex PCR, and TCRdb kept only the in-frame ones, dropping some. In the table there are around 2,100,000 clones, about 95% of which are singletons. Remarks on this clone: Antigen specificity is unknown.

Sequencing was carried out using naive CD8+ T cells sorted from blood. The receptor's source is a man aged 18 to 29 in good health. The J gene is TRBJ2-7, the V gene TRBV5-6; perhaps TRBD1 as D (5 bases). CDR3 in DNA: TGTGCCAGCAGCCAAGCTCCCGACAGAGAAGATCACGAGCAGTACTTC. Residues: CASSQAPDREDHEQYF.